Sequencing of this TCR beta chain was carried out in a study of blood T cells in healthy people across ages. Combining a sample-barcoded 5' primer with a J-beta primer mix, a second PCR ran for roughly 7 to 12 cycles. TCRdb reprocessed the 5' RACE reads with MiXCR, giving one entry per CDR3 protein. The sample contains some 700,000 distinct CDR3 sequences, about 24% of which appear only once. What was sequenced was blood. This clonotype was obtained from a man aged 65-85 years in good health.

CDR3 bases: TGTGCCAGCAGTTCTAACAGCCATTCACCCCTCCACTTT. As protein: CASSSNSHSPLHF. The rearrangement links TRBV28 to TRBJ1-6; D ambiguous. The ends were cut back, 4 bases at V and 8 bases at J, with 9 bases in the middle. CDR1 is MDHEN and CDR2 is SYDVKM in the germline V gene. The CDR3 consists of 13 residues. Drawing the rest from reference TRBV28 and TRBJ1-6, the complete variable domain is DVKVTQSSRYLVKRTGEKVFLECVQDMDHENMFWYRQDPGLGLRLIYFSYDVKMKEKGDIPEGYSVSREKKERFSLILESASTNQTSMYLCASSSNSHSPLHFGNGTRLTVT.